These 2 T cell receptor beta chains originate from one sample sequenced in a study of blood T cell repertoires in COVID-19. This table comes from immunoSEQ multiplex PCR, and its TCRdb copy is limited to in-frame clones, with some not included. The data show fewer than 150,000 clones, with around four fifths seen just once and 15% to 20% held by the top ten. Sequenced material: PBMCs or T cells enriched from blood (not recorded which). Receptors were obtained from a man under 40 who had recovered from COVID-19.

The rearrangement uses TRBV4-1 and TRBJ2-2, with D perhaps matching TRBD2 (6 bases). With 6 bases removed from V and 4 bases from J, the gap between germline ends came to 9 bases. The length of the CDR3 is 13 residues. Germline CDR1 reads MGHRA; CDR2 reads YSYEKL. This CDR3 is CASRGTGTGELFF. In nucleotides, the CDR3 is TGCGCCAGCAGAGGGACTGGCACCGGGGAGCTGTTTTTT.

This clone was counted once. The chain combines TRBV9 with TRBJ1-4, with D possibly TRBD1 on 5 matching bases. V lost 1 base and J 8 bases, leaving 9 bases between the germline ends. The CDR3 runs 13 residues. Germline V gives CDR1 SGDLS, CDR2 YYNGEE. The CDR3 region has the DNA TGTGCCAGCAGCGTACAGGCAGGGGAAAAACTGTTTTTT. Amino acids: CASSVQAGEKLFF.